One sample yielded the 3 T cell receptor beta chains listed below, sequenced in a study of coeliac disease. This table comes from immunoSEQ multiplex PCR, and its TCRdb copy is limited to in-frame clones, with some not included. The table lists some 6,500 clones, 62% of them singletons, with roughly a fifth in the top ten. The sequencing sample was made of lymphocytes from the gut lamina propria. The receptors stem from a man in his sixties with celiac disease on a gluten-free diet.

This rearrangement joins TRBV11-3 to TRBJ2-2; 10 positions agree with TRBD1. The trim removed 6 bases at V and 4 bases at J, leaving 11 bases unmatched. This CDR3 region has 17 residues. Germline V gives CDR1 SGHNT, CDR2 YENEEA. The CDR3 here is CASRAGTGALSTGELFF. The CDR3 coding sequence is TGTGCCAGCAGAGCCGGGACAGGGGCCTTAAGCACCGGGGAGCTGTTTTTT.

This clone has just a few counts. This sample includes further DNA sequences coding for the same CDR3. This chain joins TRBV5-1 and TRBJ1-1; 11 nucleotides match TRBD1. The germline gives CDR1 SGHRS, CDR2 YFSETQ. The CDR3 loop spans 15 amino acids. J gave up 1 base and V 4 bases, and 3 bases lay outside the gene matches. The CDR3 DNA follows: TGCGCCAGCAGCCCTGGGACAGGGGGGAACACTGAAGCTTTCTTT. It translates to CASSPGTGGNTEAFF.

The chain has TRBV6-5 and TRBJ1-2; 7 nucleotides match TRBD1. The CDR3 is 11 residues long. V lost 6 bases and J lost 13; bases outside the gene matches: 8. Germline V CDR1 and CDR2: MNHEY, SVGAGI. Written as DNA, the CDR3 is TGTGCCAGCAGCTCCGGGACAGCCTCCACCTTC. Protein sequence: CASSSGTASTF.